This T cell receptor beta chain stems from a study of blood T cell repertoires in COVID-19. Overall study: Spain, Italy and the United States supplied samples that represented acute and convalescent COVID-19.

In germline, CDR1 is LGHNT, CDR2 FRNRAP. The CDR3 has 13 residues. Trimming cost V 0 bases and J 15 bases, with 15 bases left between them. As handled by the study authors: Nucleated cell counts were estimated from reference gene primer amplification. Profiling relied on immunoSEQ multiplex PCR, and the TCRdb table lists in-frame clones only, not all of them. Clonal size and the V and J genes are those of that table, whereas D and trimming came from the DNA. The sample yields some 460,000 clones, roughly nine tenths seen once. V and J are TRBV12-5 and TRBJ2-1, with D uncertain. The clonotype comes from a woman in her late teens or twenties who had recovered from COVID-19. The sequenced sample was PBMCs or T cells enriched from blood (not recorded which). The CDR3 loop reads CASGLVAQASLFF. In DNA, the CDR3 is TGTGCTAGTGGTTTGGTTGCCCAGGCTTCGCTGTTCTTC.